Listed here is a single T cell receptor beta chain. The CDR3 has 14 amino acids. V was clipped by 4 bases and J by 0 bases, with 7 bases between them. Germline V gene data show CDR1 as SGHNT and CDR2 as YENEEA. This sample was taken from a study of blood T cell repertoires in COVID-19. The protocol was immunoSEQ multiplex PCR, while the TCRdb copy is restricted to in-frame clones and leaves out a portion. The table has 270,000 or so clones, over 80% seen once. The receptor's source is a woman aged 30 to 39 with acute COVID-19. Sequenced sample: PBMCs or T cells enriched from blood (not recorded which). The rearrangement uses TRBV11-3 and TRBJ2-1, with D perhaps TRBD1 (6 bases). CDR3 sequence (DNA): TGTGCCAGCAGCTCACAGGGCTCCTACAATGAGCAGTTCTTC. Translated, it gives CASSSQGSYNEQFF.